This is a list of T cell receptor beta chains from one sample in a study of blood T cells in healthy people across ages. In TCRdb, the 5' RACE reads were re-called with MiXCR into one record per CDR3 protein. This sample has over 600,000 distinct CDR3 sequences, with roughly 56% found just once. Sequenced input: blood. Source of these receptors: a man aged 35 to 55 in good health. Each CDR3 is given with its conserved first and last residue. Each record gives: V gene, CDR3 length, CDR3 protein.

v_gene: TRBV7-2
len: 16
CDR3aa: CASSNTLAGAADTQYF

v_gene: TRBV7-9
len: 13
CDR3aa: CASQRTVSYEQYF

v_gene: TRBV5-1
len: 18
CDR3aa: CASSLLLAGGPVVHEQFF

v_gene: TRBV6-2/TRBV6-3
len: 18
CDR3aa: CASSYSAGGELKNQPQHF

v_gene: TRBV29-1
len: 13
CDR3aa: CSGGDDRQETQYF

v_gene: TRBV20-1
len: 14
CDR3aa: CSAIHREEQETQYF

v_gene: TRBV12-3/TRBV12-4
len: 15
CDR3aa: CATSAAASGANVLTF

v_gene: TRBV4-2
len: 14
CDR3aa: CASSQDPSTGEQYF

v_gene: TRBV7-2
len: 15
CDR3aa: CASSLRGTEAYEQYF

v_gene: TRBV7-3
len: 15
CDR3aa: CASSTLAGGAYTQYF

v_gene: TRBV29-1
len: 13
CDR3aa: CSVAGQGATEAFF

v_gene: TRBV29-1
len: 13
CDR3aa: CSVVTGGLETQYF

v_gene: TRBV9
len: 16
CDR3aa: CASSVRGHSTVDEQFF